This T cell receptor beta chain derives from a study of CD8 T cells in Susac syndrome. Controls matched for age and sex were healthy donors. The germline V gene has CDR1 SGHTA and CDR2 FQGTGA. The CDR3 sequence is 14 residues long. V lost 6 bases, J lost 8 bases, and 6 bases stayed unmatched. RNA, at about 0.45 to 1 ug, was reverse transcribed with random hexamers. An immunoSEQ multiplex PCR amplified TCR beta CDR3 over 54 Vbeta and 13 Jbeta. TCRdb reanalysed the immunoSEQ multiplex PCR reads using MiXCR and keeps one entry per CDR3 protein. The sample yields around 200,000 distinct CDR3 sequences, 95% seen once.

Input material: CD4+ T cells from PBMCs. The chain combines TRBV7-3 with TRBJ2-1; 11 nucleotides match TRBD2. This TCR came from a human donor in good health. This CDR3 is CASRLAGDVDEQFF. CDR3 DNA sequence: TGTGCCAGCAGACTAGCGGGAGATGTAGATGAGCAGTTCTTC.